The rows below give T cell receptor beta chains drawn from one sample of a study of cytomegalovirus exposure and HLA in healthy donors. Assay used: immunoSEQ multiplex PCR; TCRdb lists only in-frame clones, some missing. The table includes under 200,000 clones, around 80% detected once. Sample: PBMCs. These receptors originate from a man between 50 and 59 years old in good health and CMV-seropositive. The CDR3 runs from the conserved cysteine through the conserved F or W. Not all rows give a size; the values are once, few, many and, for expanded clones, a class.

abundance,v_gene,j_gene,CDR3aa
NA,TRBV2,TRBJ1-2,CASSVQGGNYGYTF
NA,TRBV4-2,TRBJ1-2,CASSQVGRGSLLHGYTF
once,TRBV6-1,TRBJ1-1,CASSQQGRNTEAFF
once,TRBV11-2,TRBJ1-1,CASSLDLGGNTEAFF
few,TRBV27,TRBJ2-2,CASSLLSGSGGELFF
NA,TRBV27,TRBJ2-6,CASTPMGQAVYGANVLTF
NA,TRBV18,TRBJ2-1,CASSPEGRHNEQFF
NA,TRBV7-2,TRBJ2-4,CASSLEGVPKGYF
NA,TRBV4-1,TRBJ1-5,CASSQVVSRDQPQHF
NA,TRBV27,TRBJ2-1,CASSLRGSLSYNEQFF